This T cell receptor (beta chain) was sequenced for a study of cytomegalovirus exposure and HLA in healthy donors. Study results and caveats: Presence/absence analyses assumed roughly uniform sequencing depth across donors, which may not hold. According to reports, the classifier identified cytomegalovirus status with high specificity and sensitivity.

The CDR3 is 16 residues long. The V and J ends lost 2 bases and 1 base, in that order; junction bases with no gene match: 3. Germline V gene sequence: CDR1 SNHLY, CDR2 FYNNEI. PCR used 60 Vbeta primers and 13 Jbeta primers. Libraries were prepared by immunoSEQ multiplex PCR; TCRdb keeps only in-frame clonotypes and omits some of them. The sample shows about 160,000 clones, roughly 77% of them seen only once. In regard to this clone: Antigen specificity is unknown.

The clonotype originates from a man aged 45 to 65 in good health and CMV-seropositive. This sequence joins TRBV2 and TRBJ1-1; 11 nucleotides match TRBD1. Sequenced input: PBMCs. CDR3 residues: CASSELGTGGNTEAFF. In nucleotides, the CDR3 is TGTGCCAGCAGTGAATTAGGGACAGGGGGGAACACTGAAGCTTTCTTT. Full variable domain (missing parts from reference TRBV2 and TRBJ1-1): EPEVTQTPSHQVTQMGQEVILRCVPISNHLYFYWYRQILGQKVEFLVSFYNNEISEKSEIFDDQFSVERPDGSNFTLKIRSTKLEDSAMYFCASSELGTGGNTEAFFGQGTRLTVV.